This is a list of T cell receptor beta chains from one sample in a study of Graves' ophthalmopathy and Graves' hyperthyroidism. MiXCR, applied by TCRdb to the multiplex PCR reads, yields one record per CDR3 protein. The sample consists of 650,000 to 900,000 distinct CDR3 sequences, 35% to 50% of them appearing once. Source material: peripheral blood. The receptors here all came from an adult man with Graves' ophthalmopathy. The CDR3 runs from the conserved cysteine through the conserved F or W. The D gene is left open where the match is weak. Size values are once, few and many counts, or a class for expanded clones, and some rows have none.

D gene: NA
J gene: TRBJ2-5
clone size: many
V gene: TRBV29-1
CDR3 protein: CSVEDWEGKGTQYF
CDR3 DNA: TGCAGCGTTGAAGATTGGGAAGGGAAGGGGACCCAGTACTTC

D gene: TRBD2
J gene: TRBJ2-7
clone size: few
V gene: TRBV7-9
CDR3 protein: CASSPGGGASYEQYF
CDR3 DNA: TGTGCCAGCAGCCCGGGCGGGGGGGCCTCCTACGAGCAGTACTTC

D gene: NA
J gene: TRBJ1-3
clone size: many
V gene: TRBV10-3
CDR3 protein: CAISDNGAADTIYF
CDR3 DNA: TGTGCCATCAGTGATAATGGGGCCGCGGACACCATATATTTT

D gene: TRBD1
J gene: TRBJ1-1
clone size: few
V gene: TRBV11-2
CDR3 protein: CASSPQPGQGAAEAFF
CDR3 DNA: TGTGCCAGCAGCCCGCAGCCTGGACAGGGCGCCGCTGAAGCTTTCTTT

D gene: NA
J gene: TRBJ1-1
clone size: NA
V gene: TRBV12-3/TRBV12-4
CDR3 protein: CASRRAAHMNTEAFF
CDR3 DNA: TGTGCCAGCAGGAGGGCAGCCCATATGAACACTGAAGCTTTCTTT

D gene: TRBD1
J gene: TRBJ1-5
clone size: NA
V gene: TRBV6-5
CDR3 protein: CASRATGMSNQPQHF
CDR3 DNA: TGTGCCAGCAGGGCGACAGGGATGAGCAATCAGCCCCAGCATTTT

D gene: TRBD2
J gene: TRBJ2-5
clone size: few
V gene: TRBV6-1
CDR3 protein: CASSSGGRWPFQETQYF
CDR3 DNA: TGTGCCAGCTCAAGTGGCGGGAGATGGCCTTTTCAAGAGACCCAGTACTTC

D gene: NA
J gene: TRBJ2-2
clone size: NA
V gene: TRBV11-2
CDR3 protein: CASSFDRQVAGELFF
CDR3 DNA: TGTGCCAGCAGCTTTGACAGGCAGGTTGCCGGGGAGCTGTTTTTT

D gene: NA
J gene: TRBJ2-5
clone size: NA
V gene: TRBV25-1
CDR3 protein: CASSPTTGRETQYF
CDR3 DNA: TGTGCCAGCAGTCCAACCACAGGGAGAGAGACCCAGTACTTC

D gene: NA
J gene: TRBJ1-3
clone size: NA
V gene: TRBV20-1
CDR3 protein: CSAREDLALSGNTIYF
CDR3 DNA: TGCAGTGCTAGAGAGGACTTAGCCCTCTCTGGAAACACCATATATTTT

D gene: TRBD1
J gene: TRBJ1-2
clone size: many
V gene: TRBV15
CDR3 protein: CATRDRGSRGYTF
CDR3 DNA: TGTGCCACCAGGGACAGGGGGTCTCGGGGCTACACCTTC

D gene: NA
J gene: TRBJ2-7
clone size: few
V gene: TRBV2
CDR3 protein: CASSESRQGRDEQYF
CDR3 DNA: TGTGCCAGCAGTGAAAGCCGGCAGGGTCGCGACGAGCAGTACTTC

D gene: TRBD2
J gene: TRBJ2-7
clone size: few
V gene: TRBV20-1
CDR3 protein: CSARDEREGHYEQYF
CDR3 DNA: TGCAGTGCTAGAGATGAGCGGGAGGGCCATTACGAGCAGTACTTC

D gene: TRBD2
J gene: TRBJ2-7
clone size: NA
V gene: TRBV12-3/TRBV12-4
CDR3 protein: CASSLGLVRIYEQYF
CDR3 DNA: TGTGCCAGCAGTTTGGGACTAGTACGAATCTACGAGCAGTACTTC

D gene: NA
J gene: TRBJ2-6
clone size: NA
V gene: TRBV2
CDR3 protein: CASSSHDGAGANVLTF
CDR3 DNA: TGTGCCAGCAGTTCACACGACGGGGCTGGGGCCAACGTCCTGACTTTC

D gene: NA
J gene: TRBJ2-1
clone size: NA
V gene: TRBV29-1
CDR3 protein: CSVERLPNEQFF
CDR3 DNA: TGCAGCGTTGAAAGACTTCCCAATGAGCAGTTCTTC

D gene: NA
J gene: TRBJ2-5
clone size: NA
V gene: TRBV25-1
CDR3 protein: CASSERSGTRGETQYF
CDR3 DNA: TGTGCCAGCAGTGAACGATCCGGGACCCGAGGGGAGACCCAGTACTTC

D gene: TRBD1
J gene: TRBJ1-2
clone size: many
V gene: TRBV7-9
CDR3 protein: CASSVDRSANYGYTF
CDR3 DNA: TGTGCCAGCAGCGTGGACAGGTCAGCTAACTATGGCTACACCTTC

D gene: NA
J gene: TRBJ2-2
clone size: NA
V gene: TRBV10-1
CDR3 protein: CASGDWTGELFF
CDR3 DNA: TGCGCCAGCGGGGATTGGACCGGGGAGCTGTTTTTT

D gene: NA
J gene: TRBJ2-2
clone size: NA
V gene: TRBV7-9
CDR3 protein: CASTQPNTGELFF
CDR3 DNA: TGTGCCAGCACACAGCCGAACACCGGGGAGCTGTTTTTT

D gene: TRBD1
J gene: TRBJ1-1
clone size: many
V gene: TRBV19
CDR3 protein: CASSIDRVTEAFF
CDR3 DNA: TGTGCCAGTAGCATTGACAGGGTTACTGAAGCTTTCTTT

D gene: NA
J gene: TRBJ2-2
clone size: NA
V gene: TRBV20-1
CDR3 protein: CSAPDYPYTGELFF
CDR3 DNA: TGCAGTGCTCCGGACTATCCCTACACCGGGGAGCTGTTTTTT

D gene: NA
J gene: TRBJ1-1
clone size: many
V gene: TRBV5-8
CDR3 protein: CASSTGHTEAFF
CDR3 DNA: TGTGCCAGCAGCACAGGGCACACTGAAGCTTTCTTT